This T cell receptor beta chain was identified during a study of early T cells in non-severe SARS-CoV-2 infection. The study's findings and limits: The VDJdb matching leaned toward anti-spike CD8 responses and overlooked private and CD4 specificities.

CDR1 is SQVTM, CDR2 ANQGSEA, per germline. The CDR3 length is 13 residues. Trimming pared 4 bases from V and 8 bases from J, leaving 15 bases between. MiXCR, run by TCRdb on the 5' RACE reads, gives a single entry per CDR3 protein. The sample gives about 52,000 distinct CDR3 sequences, 11% of which show up once; roughly 13% is in the top ten. Note on this clonotype: Its matching antigen is unknown.

The sample was whole blood. The J gene is TRBJ2-1, the V gene TRBV29-1; TRBD1 or TRBD2 may be the D gene (6 bases each). This sequence was found in an adult who was a healthcare worker with PCR-confirmed SARS-CoV-2 infection or an uninfected control (not recorded which). The chain's CDR3 is CSVGHGGLYEQFF. Here the CDR3 DNA reads TGCAGCGTTGGACACGGGGGCCTATATGAGCAGTTCTTC.